The rows below give T cell receptor beta chains drawn from one sample of a study of T cell responses to AZD1222 COVID-19 vaccine. This table comes from immunoSEQ multiplex PCR, and its TCRdb copy is limited to in-frame clones, with some not included. The sample lists approximately 77,000 clones, around 90% seen once, with roughly 4.7% in the top ten. The material was peripheral blood, obtained 28 days after the second AZD1222 dose. The receptors were sampled from an adult who received the AZD1222 COVID-19 vaccine. The CDR3 runs from the conserved cysteine through the conserved F or W. D genes are given only for firm matches. Expanded clones are given a class, and other clones once, few, many or no size at all.

j_gene: TRBJ1-2
v_gene: TRBV5-6
d_gene: .
abundance: .
CDR3aa: CASSLGGIGYTF
CDR3nt: TGTGCCAGCAGCTTGGGCGGGATCGGCTACACCTTC

j_gene: TRBJ2-7
v_gene: TRBV28
d_gene: .
abundance: .
CDR3aa: CASTVAGVSYEQYF
CDR3nt: TGTGCCAGCACAGTAGCAGGGGTCTCCTACGAGCAGTACTTC

j_gene: TRBJ2-1
v_gene: TRBV21-1
d_gene: .
abundance: .
CDR3aa: CASSKVFNRDNEQFF
CDR3nt: TGTGCCAGCAGCAAAGTTTTTAATAGAGACAATGAGCAGTTCTTC

j_gene: TRBJ2-1
v_gene: TRBV6-6
d_gene: .
abundance: .
CDR3aa: CASSPGESNEQFF
CDR3nt: TGTGCCAGCAGCCCCGGGGAGTCGAATGAGCAGTTCTTC

j_gene: TRBJ2-5
v_gene: TRBV29-1
d_gene: TRBD1
abundance: once
CDR3aa: CSSQGAGETQYF
CDR3nt: TGCAGCTCACAGGGGGCGGGGGAGACCCAGTACTTC

j_gene: TRBJ2-3
v_gene: TRBV10-2
d_gene: .
abundance: .
CDR3aa: CAHSQGGTDTQYF
CDR3nt: TGCGCCCATAGCCAGGGCGGAACAGATACGCAGTATTTT

j_gene: TRBJ1-2
v_gene: TRBV3-1/TRBV3-2
d_gene: .
abundance: .
CDR3aa: CASSQRVDRSYGYTF
CDR3nt: TGTGCCAGCAGCCAAAGGGTCGACAGGTCCTATGGCTACACCTTC

j_gene: TRBJ1-4
v_gene: TRBV25-1
d_gene: .
abundance: .
CDR3aa: CASSVRDQLFF
CDR3nt: TGTGCCAGCAGTGTCCGGGACCAACTGTTTTTT

j_gene: TRBJ1-5
v_gene: TRBV24-1
d_gene: .
abundance: .
CDR3aa: CAVSRDINSNQPQHF
CDR3nt: TGTGCCGTGAGCCGGGACATAAATAGCAATCAGCCCCAGCATTTT

j_gene: TRBJ2-5
v_gene: TRBV29-1
d_gene: TRBD2
abundance: once
CDR3aa: CSVLWAGVHETQYF
CDR3nt: TGCAGCGTACTCTGGGCGGGAGTTCACGAGACCCAGTACTTC

j_gene: TRBJ1-3
v_gene: TRBV5-8
d_gene: .
abundance: .
CDR3aa: CASSPERARGNTIYF
CDR3nt: TGTGCCAGCAGTCCCGAAAGGGCGCGCGGAAACACCATATATTTT

j_gene: TRBJ2-7
v_gene: TRBV14
d_gene: .
abundance: .
CDR3aa: CASSPRGPYEQYF
CDR3nt: TGTGCCAGCAGCCCGCGGGGCCCGTACGAGCAGTACTTC

j_gene: TRBJ2-7
v_gene: TRBV10-3
d_gene: TRBD2
abundance: .
CDR3aa: CAISETSGRTRTQQYF
CDR3nt: TGTGCCATCAGTGAGACTAGCGGGAGGACCCGTACCCAGCAGTACTTC

j_gene: TRBJ2-2
v_gene: TRBV4-1
d_gene: .
abundance: .
CDR3aa: CASSQMQGGTGELFF
CDR3nt: TGCGCCAGCAGCCAAATGCAGGGTGGGACCGGGGAGCTGTTTTTT

j_gene: TRBJ1-3
v_gene: TRBV28
d_gene: .
abundance: .
CDR3aa: CASSTWYRAKSGNTIYF
CDR3nt: TGTGCCAGCAGTACGTGGTACAGGGCGAAATCTGGAAACACCATATATTTT

j_gene: TRBJ2-7
v_gene: TRBV11-2
d_gene: .
abundance: .
CDR3aa: CASSRDPGSYEQYF
CDR3nt: TGTGCCAGCAGCCGGGACCCCGGGTCCTACGAGCAGTACTTC

j_gene: TRBJ2-3
v_gene: TRBV7-6
d_gene: TRBD2
abundance: .
CDR3aa: CASSLAVASGSVTDTQYF
CDR3nt: TGTGCCAGCAGCTTAGCCGTCGCTAGCGGGAGTGTGACAGATACGCAGTATTTT

j_gene: TRBJ2-2
v_gene: TRBV27
d_gene: .
abundance: .
CDR3aa: CASSGTNTGELFF
CDR3nt: TGTGCCAGCTCCGGGACTAACACCGGGGAGCTGTTTTTT

j_gene: TRBJ1-6
v_gene: TRBV27
d_gene: .
abundance: once
CDR3aa: CASRYPGNNSPLHF
CDR3nt: TGTGCCAGCAGGTATCCAGGGAACAATTCACCCCTCCACTTT

j_gene: TRBJ2-5
v_gene: TRBV3-1/TRBV3-2
d_gene: .
abundance: .
CDR3aa: CASSTEERLWGETQYF
CDR3nt: TGTGCCAGCAGCACAGAAGAGCGTCTTTGGGGCGAGACCCAGTACTTC

j_gene: TRBJ2-1
v_gene: TRBV11-3
d_gene: .
abundance: .
CDR3aa: CASSLDPPHNEQFF
CDR3nt: TGTGCCAGCAGCTTAGACCCCCCCCACAATGAGCAGTTCTTC

j_gene: TRBJ1-4
v_gene: TRBV7-9
d_gene: .
abundance: .
CDR3aa: CASSLNQGLNEKLFF
CDR3nt: TGTGCCAGCAGCTTAAATCAGGGACTTAATGAAAAACTGTTTTTT

j_gene: TRBJ1-5
v_gene: TRBV4-1
d_gene: .
abundance: .
CDR3aa: CASSQGQYGSNQPQHF
CDR3nt: TGCGCCAGCAGCCAAGGGCAGTATGGGTCCAATCAGCCCCAGCATTTT

j_gene: TRBJ1-2
v_gene: TRBV3-1/TRBV3-2
d_gene: .
abundance: .
CDR3aa: CASSQRAYGYTF
CDR3nt: TGTGCCAGCAGCCAGAGGGCCTATGGCTACACCTTC

j_gene: TRBJ1-3
v_gene: TRBV6-5
d_gene: .
abundance: .
CDR3aa: CASSPPGAEDTIYF
CDR3nt: TGTGCCAGCAGTCCCCCCGGGGCCGAAGACACCATATATTTT

j_gene: TRBJ1-1
v_gene: TRBV18
d_gene: .
abundance: .
CDR3aa: CASSPLPGPWDTEAFF
CDR3nt: TGTGCCAGCTCACCGTTACCGGGGCCTTGGGACACTGAAGCTTTCTTT

j_gene: TRBJ1-1
v_gene: TRBV27
d_gene: .
abundance: .
CDR3aa: CASSFGPDTEAFF
CDR3nt: TGTGCCAGCAGTTTCGGGCCGGACACTGAAGCTTTCTTT

j_gene: TRBJ2-3
v_gene: TRBV5-1
d_gene: .
abundance: .
CDR3aa: CASSLVVRASTDTQYF
CDR3nt: TGCGCCAGCAGCTTGGTGGTCAGGGCTAGCACAGATACGCAGTATTTT

j_gene: TRBJ1-1
v_gene: TRBV19
d_gene: TRBD1
abundance: once
CDR3aa: CASNYLGQGGTEAFF
CDR3nt: TGTGCCAGTAATTATTTGGGACAGGGCGGAACTGAAGCTTTCTTT

j_gene: TRBJ2-2
v_gene: TRBV6-5
d_gene: TRBD1
abundance: .
CDR3aa: CASRRTGLNTGELFF
CDR3nt: TGTGCCAGCAGGAGGACAGGTCTTAACACCGGGGAGCTGTTTTTT

j_gene: TRBJ2-7
v_gene: TRBV12-3/TRBV12-4
d_gene: .
abundance: .
CDR3aa: CASSLGLDEQYF
CDR3nt: TGTGCCAGCAGCTTGGGGCTTGACGAGCAGTACTTC

j_gene: TRBJ1-2
v_gene: TRBV5-1
d_gene: TRBD1
abundance: .
CDR3aa: CASSQDRVYGYTF
CDR3nt: TGCGCCAGCAGCCAAGACAGGGTGTATGGCTACACCTTC

j_gene: TRBJ2-3
v_gene: TRBV4-3
d_gene: TRBD1
abundance: .
CDR3aa: CASSPTFRGQGFKQYF
CDR3nt: TGCGCCAGCAGCCCGACGTTCCGGGGACAGGGCTTTAAGCAGTATTTT

j_gene: TRBJ1-2
v_gene: TRBV27
d_gene: .
abundance: .
CDR3aa: CASAEQGDLNYGYTF
CDR3nt: TGTGCCAGCGCGGAACAGGGTGATCTTAACTATGGCTACACCTTC

j_gene: TRBJ2-5
v_gene: TRBV4-3
d_gene: TRBD2
abundance: .
CDR3aa: CASSQEGAETSGWYQETQYF
CDR3nt: TGCGCCAGCAGCCAAGAGGGGGCCGAGACTAGCGGCTGGTACCAAGAGACCCAGTACTTC

j_gene: TRBJ2-5
v_gene: TRBV11-2
d_gene: .
abundance: .
CDR3aa: CASSSSSGAEETQYF
CDR3nt: TGTGCCAGCAGCAGCAGTTCGGGGGCCGAAGAGACCCAGTACTTC

j_gene: TRBJ2-7
v_gene: TRBV27
d_gene: TRBD1
abundance: .
CDR3aa: CASSSPSRGRAEQYF
CDR3nt: TGTGCCAGCAGTTCCCCGAGCAGGGGGCGAGCCGAGCAGTACTTC

j_gene: TRBJ2-5
v_gene: TRBV4-1
d_gene: .
abundance: .
CDR3aa: CASSQYEGGQEETQYF
CDR3nt: TGCGCCAGCAGCCAGTATGAAGGAGGCCAAGAAGAGACCCAGTACTTC

j_gene: TRBJ1-1
v_gene: TRBV2
d_gene: .
abundance: .
CDR3aa: CARRVNTEAFF
CDR3nt: TGTGCTAGAAGAGTGAACACTGAAGCTTTCTTT

j_gene: TRBJ1-1
v_gene: TRBV4-1
d_gene: .
abundance: .
CDR3aa: CASSQGISVFMNTEAFF
CDR3nt: TGCGCCAGCAGCCAAGGTATATCGGTCTTCATGAACACTGAAGCTTTCTTT

j_gene: TRBJ1-4
v_gene: TRBV14
d_gene: .
abundance: .
CDR3aa: CASSLLSEGLNEKLFF
CDR3nt: TGTGCCAGCAGCCTACTATCTGAGGGGTTGAATGAAAAACTGTTTTTT

j_gene: TRBJ2-1
v_gene: TRBV19
d_gene: .
abundance: .
CDR3aa: CASSLRQVGMEQFF
CDR3nt: TGTGCCAGTAGCCTCCGACAGGTAGGTATGGAGCAGTTCTTC

j_gene: TRBJ2-5
v_gene: TRBV19
d_gene: TRBD2
abundance: .
CDR3aa: CASSIGTSGSGETQYF
CDR3nt: TGTGCCAGTAGTATTGGGACTAGCGGGAGCGGGGAGACCCAGTACTTC

j_gene: TRBJ1-4
v_gene: TRBV7-8
d_gene: .
abundance: .
CDR3aa: CASSLAWGLDNEKLFF
CDR3nt: TGTGCCAGCAGCTTAGCGTGGGGGTTAGACAATGAAAAACTGTTTTTT

j_gene: TRBJ1-1
v_gene: TRBV19
d_gene: .
abundance: once
CDR3aa: CASSEEERGWINAEAFF
CDR3nt: TGTGCCAGTAGTGAGGAAGAGAGAGGGTGGATCAACGCTGAAGCTTTCTTT

j_gene: TRBJ2-5
v_gene: TRBV3-1/TRBV3-2
d_gene: .
abundance: once
CDR3aa: CASSSAETQYF
CDR3nt: TGTGCCAGCAGCTCGGCAGAGACCCAGTACTTC

j_gene: TRBJ1-2
v_gene: TRBV4-1
d_gene: TRBD1
abundance: few
CDR3aa: CASSQAGQGNYGYTF
CDR3nt: TGCGCCAGCAGCCAAGCTGGACAGGGAAACTATGGCTACACCTTC

j_gene: TRBJ1-5
v_gene: TRBV9
d_gene: TRBD1
abundance: .
CDR3aa: CASSQGQGGNQPQHF
CDR3nt: TGTGCCAGCAGCCAAGGACAGGGAGGGAATCAGCCCCAGCATTTT

j_gene: TRBJ2-3
v_gene: TRBV9
d_gene: .
abundance: .
CDR3aa: CASSVRDGTDTQYF
CDR3nt: TGTGCCAGCAGCGTCCGGGACGGCACAGATACGCAGTATTTT

j_gene: TRBJ1-1
v_gene: TRBV11-2
d_gene: .
abundance: .
CDR3aa: CASRPKNTEAFF
CDR3nt: TGTGCCAGCAGGCCAAAGAACACTGAAGCTTTCTTT

j_gene: TRBJ1-5
v_gene: TRBV6-5
d_gene: .
abundance: .
CDR3aa: CASSRGGISNQPQHF
CDR3nt: TGTGCCAGCAGTCGTGGGGGGATTAGCAATCAGCCCCAGCATTTT

j_gene: TRBJ1-5
v_gene: TRBV19
d_gene: .
abundance: .
CDR3aa: CASSRGPSGSNSNQPQHF
CDR3nt: TGTGCCAGTAGTAGAGGGCCGTCGGGGTCAAATAGCAATCAGCCCCAGCATTTT

j_gene: TRBJ1-6
v_gene: TRBV28
d_gene: TRBD1
abundance: .
CDR3aa: CASTQGGSSYNSPLHF
CDR3nt: TGTGCCAGCACCCAGGGGGGGAGCTCCTATAATTCACCCCTCCACTTT